The clone carrying this TCR beta chain was observed many times. Antigen unknown. The sample comes from a study of CD8 T cells in ankylosing spondylitis. Study findings and constraints: The authors reported significant enrichment of disease-linked clones in matched ankylosing spondylitis synovial fluid. Several highly homologous variants made up a TCR beta motif, and this motif appeared characteristic of ankylosing spondylitis blood.

Quantitative barcoded 5'-RACE was used to prepare TCR beta libraries. TCRdb used MiXCR to reprocess the 5' RACE reads, holding one entry per CDR3 protein. The sample has 200,000 to 250,000 distinct CDR3 sequences; roughly 25% are singletons. Germline CDR1 LGHDT, CDR2 YNNKEL (reference sequence). This CDR3 comprises 14 residues. Germline trimming cut 4 bases from V and 7 bases from J; bases unmatched to any gene: 9. The chain is built from TRBV3-1 and TRBJ1-2; 7 nucleotides line up with TRBD1. The sample taken for sequencing was blood, either unsorted or a sorted T cell fraction (not recorded which). This TCR derives from a male donor with ankylosing spondylitis or in good health (not recorded which). Here the CDR3 DNA reads TGTGCCAGCAGCCTAAACAGGGGCGACGCTGGCTACACCTTC. Its translation is CASSLNRGDAGYTF.